Following are 13 T cell receptor beta chains from one sample sequenced in a study of blood T cell repertoires in COVID-19. Clones were read by immunoSEQ multiplex PCR, and TCRdb kept only the in-frame ones, dropping some. The data show over 120,000 clones, about 83% seen once. Sequenced: peripheral blood. The receptors shown here come from a woman between 45 and 65 years old with active or convalescent COVID-19.

The chain combines TRBV27 with TRBJ2-7; D is uncertain. Germline V lookup: CDR1 MNHEY, CDR2 SMNVEV (reference sequence). V lost 5 bases to trimming and J lost 1 base, with 9 bases between them. The CDR3 is 13 residues long. This chain's CDR3 is CASSATGSYEQYF. CDR3 bases: TGTGCCAGCAGTGCTACCGGGTCCTACGAGCAGTACTTC.

In DNA, the CDR3 is TGCGCCAGCAGCTCAGACGGGACAGGGGCTTCACCCCTCCACTTT. Amino acid sequence: CASSSDGTGASPLHF. The V and J genes are TRBV5-1 and TRBJ1-6, with 10 bases lining up with TRBD1. This CDR3 spans 15 amino acids. The V segment lost 3 bases and the J segment 9 bases; nucleotides outside the gene matches: 6. The germline V gene encodes CDR1 SGHRS and CDR2 YFSETQ.

V gene TRBV6-5 combines with J gene TRBJ1-4; D is uncertain. The CDR3 runs to 12 residues. With 6 bases removed from V and 7 bases from J, the gap between germline ends came to 9 bases. Germline V gives CDR1 MNHEY, CDR2 SVGAGI. CDR3 region: CASRGAPEKLFF. The CDR3, as DNA: TGTGCCAGCAGAGGAGCCCCTGAAAAACTGTTTTTT.

This clone was seen a few times. The V call is TRBV21-1, the J call TRBJ2-7; TRBD2 was called by the table and not checked on the DNA. TRBV21-1 is shown as a pseudogene. CDR3 size: 16 residues. The CDR3 DNA reads TGTGCCAGCAGCCACGGCGGAGGGCCAGGCTCCTACGAGCAGTACTTC. Translated: CASSHGGGPGSYEQYF.

This sequence joins TRBV6-6 and TRBJ2-4; tentative D call: TRBD2 (6 bases). The germline V and J ends were trimmed by 0 bases and 7 bases, with 10 bases remaining between them. CDR3 length: 14 amino acids. Per germline, CDR1 MNHNY and CDR2 SVGAGI (reference sequence). CDR3 DNA: TGTGCCAGCAGTTACTCGGGGGGTAATAACATTCAGTACTTC. Its protein is CASSYSGGNNIQYF.

This chain links TRBV2 with TRBJ2-1; a weak D match, TRBD2 (6 bases). The V gene's germline CDR1 is SNHLY and CDR2 FYNNEI. The CDR3 extends over 14 amino acids. The V gene lost 5 bases and the J gene lost 8 bases, with 16 bases spanning the gap. CDR3 amino acids: CASSSGLPPDEQFF. CDR3 DNA: TGTGCCAGCAGTTCGGGACTCCCCCCCGATGAGCAGTTCTTC.

V usage is TRBV4-2 and J usage is TRBJ2-1, with D tentatively TRBD2 (6 bases). From germline, CDR1 is LGHNA and CDR2 YNFKEQ. This CDR3 has 16 residues. Trimming removed 1 base from V and 3 bases from J, with 13 bases in between. The CDR3 DNA sequence: TGTGCCAGCAGCCAAGTGGTCGGGAGTGGCTACAATGAGCAGTTCTTC. The encoded protein is CASSQVVGSGYNEQFF.

This clone was detected once. The chain uses TRBV7-9 and TRBJ2-3; TRBD2 is a possible D gene (5 bases). The germline CDR1 and CDR2 sequences are SEHNR and FQNEAQ (reference sequence). Trimming shortened V by 3 bases and J by 0 bases, and 10 bases separated the two germline ends. The CDR3 is made up of 15 amino acids. The CDR3 loop reads CASSFTRGSTDTQYF. The CDR3 DNA follows: TGTGCCAGCAGCTTCACCCGGGGAAGCACAGATACGCAGTATTTT.

The J gene is TRBJ1-1, the V gene TRBV9; 7 bases are a match to TRBD1. The CDR3 has 15 residues. Germline V gives CDR1 SGDLS, CDR2 YYNGEE. With V trimmed by 0 bases and J by 0 bases, 2 bases remained unmatched. CDR3 protein: CASSVGGTVNTEAFF. The CDR3 nucleotides read TGTGCCAGCAGCGTAGGGGGGACAGTGAACACTGAAGCTTTCTTT.

The chain is built from TRBV12-3 or TRBV12-4 and TRBJ1-1; D is unclear. This CDR3 has 11 residues. The V end was cut by 6 bases, the J end by 1 base, with 3 bases between. The CDR3 loop reads CASSWNTEAFF. The DNA for the CDR3 is TGTGCCAGCAGCTGGAACACTGAAGCTTTCTTT.

The chain couples TRBV4-3 to TRBJ2-2, with 14 bases matching TRBD2. The length of the CDR3 is 20 residues. Germline CDR1 reads LGHNA; CDR2 reads YSLEER. V gave up 0 bases and J gave up 1 base; unmatched junction bases: 7. DNA for the CDR3: TGCGCCAGCAGCCAAGAGCAGACTAGCGGGAGGGCCGGGAACACCGGGGAGCTGTTTTTT. The encoded protein is CASSQEQTSGRAGNTGELFF.

This sequence joins TRBV7-6 and TRBJ2-3; 10 nucleotides match TRBD2. The CDR3 runs to 19 residues. J was trimmed by 3 bases and V by 5 bases; bases with no gene match: 17. The germline V gene has CDR1 SGHVS and CDR2 FNYEAQ. The CDR3 DNA reads TGTGCCAGCAGCCGGACCCCTGTCTCCAGCGGGGGGGCTACAGATACGCAGTATTTT. This encodes CASSRTPVSSGGATDTQYF.

The chain has TRBV11-2 and TRBJ2-6; maybe TRBD2 (6 bases). The V end was cut by 7 bases, the J end by 0 bases, with 16 bases between. CDR3 length: 17 amino acids. Germline CDR1 reads SGHAT; CDR2 reads FQNNGV. The CDR3 DNA reads as TGTGCCAGCACCCAGTGGGGGGAAAGCTCTGGGGCCAACGTCCTGACTTTC. Its protein is CASTQWGESSGANVLTF.